The 13 T cell receptor beta chains given below trace back to one sample, sequenced in a study of blood T cells in healthy people across ages. For the second PCR, which ran for about 7 to 11 cycles, a sample-barcoded 5' primer and a J-beta primer mix were used. TCRdb analysed the 5' RACE reads with MiXCR anew, one entry per CDR3 protein. The sample lists around 790,000 distinct CDR3 sequences, more than 40% seen once, with approximately 19% in the top ten. Source material: blood. Receptors were obtained from a man between 60 and 70 years old in good health.

In its sample, this clonotype was seen a few times. V and J are TRBV18 and TRBJ2-5; tentatively, D is TRBD1 or TRBD2 (5 bases each). Germline values: CDR1 KGHSH, CDR2 LQKENI. This CDR3 is built from 14 residues. V lost 4 bases and J lost 5, with 14 bases in between. The CDR3 region has the DNA TGTGCCAGCTCACTTGACGTGGGGGTGGAGACCCAGTACTTC. Encoded protein: CASSLDVGVETQYF.

CDR3 in amino acids: CASSQVWGGPGNTIYF. CDR3 DNA: TGCGCCAGCAGCCAAGTTTGGGGGGGTCCTGGAAACACCATATATTTT. The V call is TRBV4-1, the J call TRBJ1-3; perhaps TRBD1 as D (5 bases). The CDR3 is made up of 16 amino acids. Germline V gives CDR1 MGHRA, CDR2 YSYEKL. V was pared by 1 base and J by 2 bases, with 12 bases between.

Turning to this clonotype: A read error is possible here, since a much larger clone lies one base away. This chain joins TRBV5-1 and TRBJ2-7, with a tentative D call TRBD2 (5 bases). The CDR3 sequence is 13 residues long. V was shortened by 3 bases and J by 4 bases, with 11 bases between the two germline ends. Germline CDR1 and CDR2: SGHRS and YFSETQ. The CDR3 DNA sequence: TGCGCCAGCAGCTGTAATCGAGGGTACGAGCAGTACTTC. This encodes CASSCNRGYEQYF.

The chain links TRBV12-3 or TRBV12-4 to TRBJ1-1; D gene ambiguous. Trimming took 10 bases from V and 1 from J, leaving 10 bases between them. The CDR3 extends over 12 amino acids. The CDR3 DNA reads TGTGCCACCCAGAACAGGAACACTGAAGCTTTCTTT. It codes for CATQNRNTEAFF.

V is TRBV6-2 or TRBV6-3 and J is TRBJ1-1; D gene unclear. The CDR3 loop spans 13 amino acids. Germline-derived CDR1 and CDR2 are MNHEY and SVGEGT. Trimming removed 4 bases at V and 1 base at J, with 7 bases between. DNA of the CDR3: TGTGCCAGCAGTTGCAACAGGAACACTGAAGCTTTCTTT. Its translation: CASSCNRNTEAFF.

The chain recombines TRBV6-1 with TRBJ1-2; the match to TRBD1 covers 10 bases. V lost 7 bases, J lost 8 bases, and 10 bases stayed unmatched. There are 14 residues in the CDR3. Germline assignment: CDR1 MNHNS and CDR2 SASEGT. The DNA of the CDR3 is TGTGCCAGCAACCGAGACAGGGGGCCGGGGGGCTACACCTTC. It codes for CASNRDRGPGGYTF.

This clonotype has a handful of counts. This chain joins TRBV2 and TRBJ2-7; D unclear. The germline gives CDR1 SNHLY, CDR2 FYNNEI. The CDR3 contains 13 residues. Trimming shortened V by 1 base and J by 1 base, and 5 bases separated the two germline ends. This chain's CDR3 is CASSEGPSYEQYF. The CDR3 bases are TGTGCCAGCAGTGAAGGTCCTTCCTACGAGCAGTACTTC.

In this sample, this clonotype turned up many times. The chain joins TRBV2 to TRBJ2-7; D is unresolved. Per the germline V gene, CDR1 is SNHLY and CDR2 is FYNNEI. The CDR3 covers 13 residues. V was cut by 5 bases and J by 1 base, with 9 bases left in between. This chain's CDR3 is CASSYENSYEQYF. CDR3 DNA: TGTGCCAGCAGTTATGAAAATTCCTACGAGCAGTACTTC. The full variable domain, in which reference TRBV2 and TRBJ2-7 provide the parts outside the CDR3, is EPEVTQTPSHQVTQMGQEVILRCVPISNHLYFYWYRQILGQKVEFLVSFYNNEISEKSEIFDDQFSVERPDGSNFTLKIRSTKLEDSAMYFCASSYENSYEQYFGPGTRLTVT.

The chain carries TRBV9 and TRBJ2-7; D is perhaps TRBD2 (7 bases). TRBJ2-4 matches the DNA end more closely, so the J call is doubtful. The germline V gene encodes CDR1 SGDLS and CDR2 YYNGEE. The CDR3 is 15 amino acids. The CDR3 sequence: CASSVGGGSGNIQYF. The CDR3 DNA sequence: TGTGCCAGCAGCGTGGGAGGGGGGAGCGGGAACATTCAGTACTTC.

This clonotype was recorded a few times. CDR3 sequence: CASSQAKQGQNNSPLHF. The CDR3 nucleotides are TGTGCCAGTAGCCAAGCGAAGCAGGGACAGAATAATTCACCCCTCCACTTT. The chain has TRBV27 and TRBJ1-6, with 7 nucleotides matching TRBD1. Germline lookup yields CDR1 MNHEY and CDR2 SMNVEV (reference sequence). The CDR3 covers 17 residues. V dropped 9 bases and J dropped 5; count of bases not matched to a gene: 16.

The chain joins TRBV3-1 to TRBJ2-7, with a possible D match to TRBD1 (6 bases). The CDR3 is 13 amino acids. Germline V lookup: CDR1 LGHDT, CDR2 YNNKEL (reference sequence). Between the trimmed V and J ends, which lost 8 bases and 2 bases, there was a span of 13 bases. The CDR3 is CASADRRTYEQYF. CDR3 bases: TGTGCCAGCGCAGACAGGCGAACCTACGAGCAGTACTTC.

The genes are TRBV6-6 and TRBJ2-7; D may be TRBD1 (6 bases). Trimming removed 0 bases from V and 7 bases from J, with 19 bases in between. CDR1 is MNHNY and CDR2 is SVGAGI in the germline V gene (reference sequence). The length of the CDR3 is 16 residues. In DNA form, the CDR3 reads TGTGCCAGCAGTTACTCGATGCAGGGACATTACAATGAGCAGTACTTC. It yields the protein CASSYSMQGHYNEQYF.

V gene TRBV6-5 combines with J gene TRBJ2-6; D gene uncertain. This CDR3 comprises 18 residues. Germline CDR1 MNHEY, CDR2 SVGAGI. Trimming took 0 bases from V and 4 from J, leaving 16 bases between them. DNA of the CDR3: TGTGCCAGCAGTTACTCAAATAGATGGGGAACCGGGGCCAACGTCCTGACTTTC. Residues: CASSYSNRWGTGANVLTF.